This T cell receptor (beta chain) appears in the sequencing data of a study of blood T cell repertoires in COVID-19. Study context: Samples taken during acute and convalescent COVID-19 were collected in the United States, Italy and Spain.

Assay: immunoSEQ multiplex PCR; the TCRdb copy retains only in-frame clones and omits some. The sample has approximately 62,000 clones, around 89% seen once. Trimming cost V 0 bases and J 5 bases, with 14 bases left between them. Germline-derived CDR1 and CDR2 are GTSNPN and SVGIG (reference sequence). The CDR3 extends over 15 amino acids. Sequencing was done on a sample of peripheral blood. The TCR comes from a human donor with active COVID-19. The donor label of this sample is uncertain. The chain has TRBV30 and TRBJ2-1, with TRBD1 as a possible D gene (7 bases). The CDR3 region has the DNA TGTGCCTGGAGTGTATGGCAGGGGGGAAACAATGAGCAGTTCTTC. Translating it yields CAWSVWQGGNNEQFF.